This T cell receptor beta chain appears in the sequencing data of a study of blood T cell repertoires in COVID-19. The assay was immunoSEQ multiplex PCR, and TCRdb's table has in-frame clones only and misses some. The sample yields under 250,000 clones, around 88% seen once. Germline V gene lookup returns CDR1 SGHTA and CDR2 FQGNSA. CDR3 length: 13 residues. Trimming pared 3 bases from V and 4 bases from J, leaving 7 bases between. Material: peripheral blood. This TCR derives from a woman aged 80 or over with COVID-19, enrolled during active disease. The chain recombines TRBV7-2 with TRBJ2-1; D call uncertain. DNA of the CDR3: TGTGCCAGCAGCTTCATAGCTTACAATGAGCAGTTCTTC. The encoded protein is CASSFIAYNEQFF. Full variable domain (outside the CDR3, taken from reference TRBV7-2 and TRBJ2-1): GAGVSQSPSNKVTEKGKDVELRCDPISGHTALYWYRQSLGQGLEFLIYFQGNSAPDKSGLPSDRFSAERTGGSVSTLTIQRTQQEDSAVYLCASSFIAYNEQFFGPGTRLTVL.